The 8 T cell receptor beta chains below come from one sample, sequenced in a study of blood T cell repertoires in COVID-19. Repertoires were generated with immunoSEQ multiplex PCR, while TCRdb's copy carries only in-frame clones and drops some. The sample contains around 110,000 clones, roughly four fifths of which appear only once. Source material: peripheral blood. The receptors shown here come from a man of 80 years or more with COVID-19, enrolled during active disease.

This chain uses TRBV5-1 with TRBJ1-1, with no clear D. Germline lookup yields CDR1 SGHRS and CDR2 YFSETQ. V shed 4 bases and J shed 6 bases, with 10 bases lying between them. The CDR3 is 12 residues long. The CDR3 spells CASSIPPSEAFF. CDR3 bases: TGCGCCAGCAGCATTCCCCCATCTGAAGCTTTCTTT.

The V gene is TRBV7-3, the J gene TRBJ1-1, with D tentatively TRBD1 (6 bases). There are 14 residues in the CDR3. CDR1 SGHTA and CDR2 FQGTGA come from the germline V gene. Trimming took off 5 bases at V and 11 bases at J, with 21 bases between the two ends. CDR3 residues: CASSPSGGDITAFF. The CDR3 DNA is TGTGCCAGCAGCCCCTCGGGGGGCGATATCACTGCTTTCTTT.

The CDR3 DNA sequence: TGTGCCAGCAGTCTCTCTCAGGGGGCTGGCTACACCTTC. Protein sequence: CASSLSQGAGYTF. The V call is TRBV28, the J call TRBJ1-2, with TRBD1 matching over 8 bases. The CDR3 contains 13 residues. The V gene end was trimmed by 5 bases and the J gene end by 7 bases; junction bases not matched to a gene: 6. The germline V gene encodes CDR1 MDHEN and CDR2 SYDVKM.

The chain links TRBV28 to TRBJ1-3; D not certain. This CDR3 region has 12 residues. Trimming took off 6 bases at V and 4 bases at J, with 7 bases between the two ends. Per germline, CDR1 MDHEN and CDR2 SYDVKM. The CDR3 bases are TGTGCCAGCAGCCAACAAGGAAACACCATATATTTT. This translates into CASSQQGNTIYF.

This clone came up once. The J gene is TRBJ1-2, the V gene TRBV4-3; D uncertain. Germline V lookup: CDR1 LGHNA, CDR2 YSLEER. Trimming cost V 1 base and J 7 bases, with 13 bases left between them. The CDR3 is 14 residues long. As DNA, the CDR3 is TGCGCCAGCAGCCAAGCCGAGGGCTCAAGTGGCTACACCTTC. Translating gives CASSQAEGSSGYTF.

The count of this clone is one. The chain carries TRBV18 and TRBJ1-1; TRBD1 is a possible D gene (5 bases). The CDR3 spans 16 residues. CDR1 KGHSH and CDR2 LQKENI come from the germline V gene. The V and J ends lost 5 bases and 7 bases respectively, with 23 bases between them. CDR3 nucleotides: TGTGCCAGCTCAACCTCTACAGGTGACTCTGGCGTTGAAGCTTTCTTT. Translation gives CASSTSTGDSGVEAFF.

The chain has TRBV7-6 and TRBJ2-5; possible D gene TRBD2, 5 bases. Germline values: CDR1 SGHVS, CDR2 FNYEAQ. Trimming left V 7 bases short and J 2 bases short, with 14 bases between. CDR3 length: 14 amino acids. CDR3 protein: CASTRWGVQETQYF. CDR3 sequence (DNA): TGTGCCAGCACCAGATGGGGAGTACAAGAGACCCAGTACTTC.

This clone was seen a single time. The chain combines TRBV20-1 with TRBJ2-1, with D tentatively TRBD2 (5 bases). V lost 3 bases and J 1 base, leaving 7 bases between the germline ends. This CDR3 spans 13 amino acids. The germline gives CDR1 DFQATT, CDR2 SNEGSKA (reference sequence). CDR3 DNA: TGCAGTGCTAGTGCGGGTTCCTACAATGAGCAGTTCTTC. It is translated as CSASAGSYNEQFF.